A single sample is the source of the 32 T cell receptor beta chains below, sequenced in a study of CD8 T cells in ankylosing spondylitis (dated by TCRdb to 2017 to 2019). Preparation of the library involved 5' RACE. TCRdb lists the instrument as Illumina HiSeq 2500. TCRdb's own reprocessing of the public reads used fastp at Q25 and MiXCR and kept productive beta chains. Duplicate CDR3 protein sequences are folded into a single record with the most common DNA and genes. This sample gives hundreds of thousands of distinct CDR3 sequences in total; roughly 20% of them show up just once. Clones ranked in the top ten supply around 12% of the sample. Sequenced input: blood, either unsorted or a sorted T cell fraction (not recorded which). The receptor source for this set is a male donor with ankylosing spondylitis or in good health (not recorded which).

This clonotype was found a few times. The rearrangement uses TRBV27 and TRBJ2-7; possibly TRBD2 for D (5 bases). Looked up from germline, CDR1 is MNHEY and CDR2 is SMNVEV (reference sequence). V gave up 5 bases and J gave up 2 bases, with 19 bases separating them. The CDR3 has 16 amino acids. The CDR3 DNA is TGTGCCAGCAGTCCACGGGAATCGGAGGTCGCCTACGAGCAGTACTTC. Its protein is CASSPRESEVAYEQYF.

This clonotype was picked up a small number of times. V and J are TRBV25-1 and TRBJ1-5; D is perhaps TRBD1 (5 bases). The CDR3 has 13 amino acids. V was clipped by 5 bases and J by 5 bases, with 10 bases between them. CDR1 and CDR2 (germline): MGHDK, SYGVNS. Here the CDR3 reads CASSISGDQPQHF. CDR3 sequence (DNA): TGTGCCAGCAGTATATCGGGGGATCAGCCCCAGCATTTT.

The V gene is TRBV7-6, the J gene TRBJ2-7, with a possible D match to TRBD1 (5 bases). The V end was cut by 5 bases, the J end by 4 bases, with 18 bases between. The CDR3 loop spans 15 amino acids. Germline V CDR1 and CDR2: SGHVS, FNYEAQ. The CDR3 DNA reads TGTGCCAGCAGCCCCAGGGCGACGGATATGTACGAGCAGTACTTC. Translation: CASSPRATDMYEQYF.

J is TRBJ2-1 and V is TRBV19; TRBD2 agrees at 8 bases. The V gene's germline CDR1 is LNHDA and CDR2 SQIVND (reference sequence). The V gene end was trimmed by 3 bases and the J gene end by 6 bases; junction bases not matched to a gene: 4. The CDR3 covers 14 residues. The CDR3 DNA is TGTGCCAGTAGTATTCGGGGGGGCCCCAATGAGCAGTTCTTC. It encodes CASSIRGGPNEQFF.

This clonotype was observed a few times. This chain links TRBV12-3 or TRBV12-4 with TRBJ2-1; a weak D match, TRBD2 (5 bases). The CDR3 sequence is 15 residues long. Trimming stripped 6 bases from V and 6 bases from J, with 18 bases between. CDR3 DNA: TGTGCCAGCAGCCCCGGGGTCCCTACCTTCAATGAGCAGTTCTTC. Translated, it gives CASSPGVPTFNEQFF.

The sample holds a few counts of this clonotype. The J gene is TRBJ2-2, the V gene TRBV7-9, with D possibly called TRBD1 or TRBD2 (6 bases each). V shed 5 bases and J shed 5 bases, with 18 bases lying between them. Looked up from germline, CDR1 is SEHNR and CDR2 is FQNEAQ (reference sequence). This CDR3 contains 16 residues. In nucleotides, the CDR3 is TGTGCCAGCAGCCCAACCCGGGGGCACGAGACCGGGGAGCTGTTTTTT. Protein product: CASSPTRGHETGELFF. Looking up the rest from reference TRBV7-9 and TRBJ2-2 gives the full variable domain: DTGVSQNPRHKITKRGQNVTFRCDPISEHNRLYWYRQTLGQGPEFLTYFQNEAQLEKSRLLSDRFSAERPKGSFSTLEIQRTEQGDSAMYLCASSPTRGHETGELFFGEGSRLTVL.

The chain uses TRBV9 and TRBJ1-2; D might be TRBD1 (6 bases). This CDR3 comprises 15 residues. V gave up 4 bases and J gave up 4 bases, with 17 bases separating them. Per the germline V gene, CDR1 is SGDLS and CDR2 is YYNGEE. The CDR3, as DNA: TGTGCCAGCAGCACAACCTCGGGGGGCATCTATGGCTACACCTTC. It is translated as CASSTTSGGIYGYTF.

In its sample, this clonotype was seen a few times. The J gene is TRBJ2-7, the V gene TRBV4-1; D might be TRBD1 (5 bases). The CDR3 consists of 14 residues. V lost 4 bases and J 6 bases, leaving 16 bases between the germline ends. Germline loops: CDR1 MGHRA, CDR2 YSYEKL. In DNA, the CDR3 is TGCGCCAGCAGCCTTAGGACACGGCTTACCGAGCAGTACTTC. This gives the protein CASSLRTRLTEQYF.

This clonotype showed up many times. The rearrangement uses TRBV20-1 and TRBJ2-7, with 12 bases that match TRBD1. In germline, CDR1 is DFQATT, CDR2 SNEGSKA (reference sequence). Trimming took 0 bases from V and 6 from J; bases not matched to a gene: 3. The CDR3 has 14 residues. DNA of the CDR3: TGCAGTGCTAGAGATGGGGACAGGGGGCTCGAGCAGTACTTC. This encodes CSARDGDRGLEQYF.

The V gene is TRBV4-1, the J gene TRBJ2-7; 9 positions match TRBD1. Germline values: CDR1 MGHRA, CDR2 YSYEKL. This CDR3 region has 15 residues. The V gene end was trimmed by 3 bases and the J gene end by 3 bases; junction bases not matched to a gene: 6. CDR3 region: CASSQEHRGHYEQYF. The CDR3 DNA reads TGCGCCAGCAGCCAGGAACACAGGGGGCACTACGAGCAGTACTTC.

The chain recombines TRBV28 with TRBJ2-1; 10 bases map to TRBD2. Germline V gives CDR1 MDHEN, CDR2 SYDVKM. This CDR3 has 16 residues. The junction had 8 bases not matched to a gene; V was cut back by 5 bases and J by 4 bases. DNA of the CDR3: TGTGCCAGCAGTGGGGAACTAGCGGGGAAGTACAATGAGCAGTTCTTC. Its protein is CASSGELAGKYNEQFF.

The chain uses TRBV12-3 or TRBV12-4 and TRBJ1-4, with TRBD1 matching 9 bases. This CDR3 contains 14 residues. The trim removed 5 bases at V and 6 bases at J, leaving 4 bases unmatched. The DNA of the CDR3 is TGTGCCAGCAGTCCGACAGGGGGTGATGAAAAACTGTTTTTT. The encoded protein is CASSPTGGDEKLFF.

The chain links TRBV7-6 to TRBJ2-5; 9 bases match TRBD2. Germline V gene data show CDR1 as SGHVS and CDR2 as FNYEAQ. The V segment lost 0 bases and the J segment 5 bases; nucleotides outside the gene matches: 7. This CDR3 is built from 16 residues. CDR3 bases: TGTGCCAGCAGCTTAGCAGCGGGGGGTACCGAGGAGACCCAGTACTTC. This translates into CASSLAAGGTEETQYF.

Only one count was recorded for this clonotype. The chain combines TRBV5-1 with TRBJ2-7, with 8 bases aligning to TRBD2. V lost 0 bases and J lost 2; bases outside the gene matches: 13. Germline V gives CDR1 SGHRS, CDR2 YFSETQ. The CDR3 spans 18 residues. The CDR3 DNA reads TGCGCCAGCAGCTTGGCCGGGGGGGACTGGGGGACTACCTACGAGCAGTACTTC. Protein: CASSLAGGDWGTTYEQYF.

This clonotype turned up a few times. The CDR3 DNA sequence: TGTGCCAGCAGCTCGGGGGCGGCATTGGGGGATACGCAGTATTTT. It yields the protein CASSSGAALGDTQYF. This chain links TRBV11-2 with TRBJ2-3; TRBD1 or TRBD2 may be the D gene (6 bases each). Trimming left V 4 bases short and J 6 bases short, with 17 bases between. CDR3 length equals 15 residues. Germline assignment: CDR1 SGHAT and CDR2 FQNNGV. Using reference TRBV11-2 and TRBJ2-3 for the parts outside the CDR3, the full variable domain is EAGVAQSPRYKIIEKRQSVAFWCNPISGHATLYWYQQILGQGPKLLIQFQNNGVVDDSQLPKDRFSAERLKGVDSTLKIQPAKLEDSAVYLCASSSGAALGDTQYFGPGTRLTVL.

This clonotype was seen more than once but under ten times. This chain joins TRBV29-1 and TRBJ1-2; D not certain. Germline V gives CDR1 SQVTM, CDR2 ANQGSEA. The CDR3 runs to 13 residues. Trimming pared 7 bases from V and 0 bases from J, leaving 12 bases between. CDR3 amino acids: CSGATGSNYGYTF. CDR3 DNA sequence: TGCAGCGGCGCTACGGGGTCTAACTATGGCTACACCTTC. The whole variable domain, remainder taken from reference TRBV29-1 and TRBJ1-2, is SAVISQKPSRDICQRGTSLTIQCQVDSQVTMMFWYRQQPGQSLTLIATANQGSEATYESGFVIDKFPISRPNLTFSTLTVSNMSPEDSSIYLCSGATGSNYGYTFGSGTRLTVV.

The V call is TRBV6-5, the J call TRBJ1-2; D remains ambiguous. In germline, CDR1 is MNHEY, CDR2 SVGAGI. The CDR3 has 14 amino acids. V was trimmed by 2 bases and J by 4 bases, leaving 11 bases between them. The CDR3 region is CASSYAGSSYGYTF. DNA for the CDR3: TGTGCCAGCAGTTACGCTGGCAGCTCCTATGGCTACACCTTC.

This clonotype was seen once. The rearrangement joins TRBV10-2 to TRBJ2-4; D is possibly TRBD2 (5 bases). Trimming shortened V by 10 bases and J by 11 bases, and 21 bases separated the two germline ends. This CDR3 is 13 amino acids long. Per the germline V gene, CDR1 is WSHSY and CDR2 is SAAADI. The DNA for the CDR3 is TGCGCCACCTCCACAGAGGGCCCGGACTTTCAGTACTTC. Translated: CATSTEGPDFQYF.

V usage is TRBV3-1 and J usage is TRBJ2-1; 8 bases map to TRBD2. This CDR3 is 15 amino acids long. The germline gives CDR1 LGHDT, CDR2 YNNKEL (reference sequence). Trimming at V came to 5 bases and at J to 2 bases, leaving 5 bases not matched to a gene. CDR3 protein: CASSSDGGAYNEQFF. The CDR3 DNA follows: TGTGCCAGCAGCTCAGACGGGGGGGCCTACAATGAGCAGTTCTTC.

This clonotype came up many times. The genes are TRBV7-9 and TRBJ1-5; D may be TRBD1 (6 bases). Trimming removed 5 bases from V and 3 bases from J, with 17 bases in between. The germline gives CDR1 SEHNR, CDR2 FQNEAQ (reference sequence). This CDR3 comprises 16 residues. The CDR3 DNA reads TGTGCCAGCAGCCCACCGGGGGCAGGGTCCAATCAGCCCCAGCATTTT. Translated, it gives CASSPPGAGSNQPQHF.

The chain recombines TRBV7-9 with TRBJ2-1; weak D call: TRBD2 (6 bases). CDR1 is SEHNR, CDR2 FQNEAQ, per germline (reference sequence). There are 13 residues in the CDR3. The V and J ends lost 6 bases and 6 bases respectively, with 12 bases between them. CDR3 residues: CASSAVGGNEQFF. In DNA form, the CDR3 reads TGTGCCAGCAGTGCCGTGGGAGGCAATGAGCAGTTCTTC. Full variable domain (rest looked up from reference TRBV7-9 and TRBJ2-1): DTGVSQNPRHKITKRGQNVTFRCDPISEHNRLYWYRQTLGQGPEFLTYFQNEAQLEKSRLLSDRFSAERPKGSFSTLEIQRTEQGDSAMYLCASSAVGGNEQFFGPGTRLTVL.

The CDR3 spells CSVEARGGELETQYF. CDR3 nucleotide sequence: TGCAGCGTTGAAGCCCGCGGGGGGGAGTTAGAGACCCAGTACTTC. The V and J genes are TRBV29-1 and TRBJ2-5, with 9 bases matching TRBD2. Germline trimming cut 1 base from V and 4 bases from J; bases unmatched to any gene: 7. CDR3 length: 15 residues. The germline V gene encodes CDR1 SQVTM and CDR2 ANQGSEA.

The V and J genes are TRBV4-1 and TRBJ2-7, with 7 nucleotides matching TRBD2. Germline CDR1 and CDR2: MGHRA and YSYEKL. V trimming: 0 bases; J trimming: 3 bases; junction bases outside the gene matches: 8. The CDR3 contains 16 residues. This CDR3 reads CASSQDRGVRGYEQYF. Written as DNA, the CDR3 is TGCGCCAGCAGCCAAGATCGGGGGGTGAGGGGCTACGAGCAGTACTTC.

V and J are TRBV7-9 and TRBJ2-7; D is unresolved. The CDR3 loop spans 14 amino acids. The V end was cut by 5 bases, the J end by 0 bases, with 11 bases between. In germline, CDR1 is SEHNR, CDR2 FQNEAQ (reference sequence). The CDR3 spells CASSADIHSYEQYF. The CDR3 nucleotides read TGTGCCAGCAGCGCCGACATCCACTCCTACGAGCAGTACTTC.

The chain carries TRBV2 and TRBJ2-7, with a tentative D call TRBD2 (6 bases). Trimming cost V 3 bases and J 0 bases, with 9 bases left between them. In germline, CDR1 is SNHLY, CDR2 FYNNEI. This CDR3 has 14 residues. CDR3 protein: CASSDGGSSYEQYF. DNA of the CDR3: TGTGCCAGCAGTGATGGGGGGAGCTCCTACGAGCAGTACTTC.

The V and J genes are TRBV2 and TRBJ2-3; unclear D gene. The CDR3 loop spans 13 amino acids. V was trimmed by 7 bases and J by 0 bases, leaving 8 bases between them. Germline lookup yields CDR1 SNHLY and CDR2 FYNNEI. The CDR3 DNA sequence: TGTGCCAGCATCGGATCTAGCACAGATACGCAGTATTTT. It specifies CASIGSSTDTQYF.

This clonotype has just a few counts. The J gene is TRBJ1-6, the V gene TRBV20-1, with a possible D match to TRBD1 (6 bases). The CDR3 loop spans 16 amino acids. Deletions cut 0 bases from V and 1 base from J, with 10 bases between. Germline values: CDR1 DFQATT, CDR2 SNEGSKA (reference sequence). The CDR3 DNA sequence: TGCAGTGCTAGAGATACAGGGTTTTCCTATAATTCACCCCTCCACTTT. This codes for CSARDTGFSYNSPLHF.

The J gene is TRBJ2-4, the V gene TRBV15, with a weak D call TRBD2 (6 bases). Trimming took off 2 bases at V and 0 bases at J, with 11 bases between the two ends. The CDR3 has 16 amino acids. CDR1 is LNHNV, CDR2 YYDKDF, per germline (reference sequence). For the CDR3, the DNA is TGTGCCACCAGCAGATCGCGGGGTCTAGCCAAAAACATTCAGTACTTC. This encodes CATSRSRGLAKNIQYF.

In its sample, this clonotype was seen a few times. The gene calls are TRBV9 and TRBJ2-7; 7 bases align to TRBD1. The CDR3 runs to 15 residues. V gave up 2 bases and J gave up 2 bases; unmatched junction bases: 7. Germline V gene data show CDR1 as SGDLS and CDR2 as YYNGEE. CDR3 sequence (DNA): TGTGCCAGCAGCGTCAGCCCGGGACAGACCTACGAGCAGTACTTC. Amino acids: CASSVSPGQTYEQYF.

This clonotype was picked up a small number of times. The genes are TRBV6-1 and TRBJ2-5, with D unresolved. Germline V CDR1 and CDR2: MNHNS, SASEGT. The CDR3 sequence is 13 residues long. The germline V and J ends were trimmed by 6 bases and 0 bases, with 8 bases remaining between them. CDR3 protein: CASRSDYQETQYF. The CDR3, as DNA: TGTGCCAGCAGATCCGACTACCAAGAGACCCAGTACTTC.

V is TRBV5-1 and J is TRBJ2-7; D perhaps matches TRBD2 (6 bases). CDR3 length: 16 amino acids. V lost 7 bases to trimming and J lost 6 bases, with 26 bases between them. Germline V gives CDR1 SGHRS, CDR2 YFSETQ. CDR3 loop: CASGSGLWTTIGEQYF. CDR3 nucleotides: TGCGCCAGCGGCTCCGGGCTATGGACTACGATAGGCGAGCAGTACTTC.

The sample holds a few counts of this clonotype. The V call is TRBV12-3 or TRBV12-4, the J call TRBJ2-3; the match to TRBD1 covers 8 bases. J was trimmed by 1 base and V by 6 bases; bases with no gene match: 6. The CDR3 is 15 residues long. For the CDR3, the DNA is TGTGCCAGCAGCATGACAGGGGAGGGCACAGATACGCAGTATTTT. Protein sequence: CASSMTGEGTDTQYF.